This entry is about one T cell receptor beta chain. The antigen is unknown. The CDR3 covers 12 residues. CDR1 and CDR2 (germline): MDHEN, SYDVKM. J was trimmed by 5 bases and V by 7 bases; bases with no gene match: 4. The data were taken from a study of cytomegalovirus exposure and HLA in healthy donors. Vbeta (60) and Jbeta (13) primers were used in the PCR. TCRdb's copy holds only in-frame clones and misses some; the assay was immunoSEQ multiplex PCR. The table for this sample gives about 46,000 clones. Regarding the study as a whole: A link between a missense DCLRE1C variant and TCR beta V- and J-gene trimming emerged from a later analysis.

The clonotype was recovered from a woman between 40 and 55 years old in good health and CMV-seronegative. The rearrangement joins TRBV28 to TRBJ2-7; TRBD1 agrees at 8 bases. Sequenced input: PBMCs. CDR3 bases: TGTGCCAGCATAGGACAGGGTCACGAGCAGTACTTC. It specifies CASIGQGHEQYF.